This T cell receptor (beta chain) was sequenced for a study of shared clonotypes between healthy human individuals. Division of CD4+ cells produced a CD45RA+ naive subset and a CD45RA-negative memory subset. Sequencing was performed with immunoSEQ multiplex PCR; in TCRdb, only in-frame clones are kept and a portion is missing. The table records about 1.1 million clones, roughly 74% of them present only once. Germline V CDR1 and CDR2: LNHDA, SQIVND (reference sequence). The CDR3 runs to 13 residues. The V gene lost 8 bases and the J gene lost 10 bases, with 20 bases spanning the gap. V gene TRBV19 combines with J gene TRBJ1-2; tentative D call: TRBD1 (6 bases). The source of this sequence is a man between 18 and 35 years old in good health. Some clones in this sample may be carry-over from other donors' samples. Input material: memory CD4+ T cells from PBMCs. Subset defined: CD45RA-negative fraction. The CDR3, as DNA: TGTGCCAGTGCTACATTGGGGGGGCAATTCTACACCTTC. Translation: CASATLGGQFYTF.